A single TCR beta chain is shown here with its context. Its target is unknown. The data were produced by immunoSEQ multiplex PCR, yet TCRdb's version contains in-frame clones alone and is incomplete. The sample holds 2 million to 2.5 million clones; just under 95% are singletons and the top ten take approximately 0.4%. These data are taken from a study of shared clonotypes between healthy human individuals. Into CD45RA+ naive and CD45RA-negative memory subsets, the CD4+ cells were split. The study's findings and limits: Clonotype sharing among the donors was expected to vary with sequencing depth.

The CDR3 is 15 amino acids. The ends lost 4 bases at V and 3 bases at J; junction bases unmatched: 6. Germline V gives CDR1 SGHRS, CDR2 YFSETQ. This receptor was taken from a man aged 18 to 35 in good health. Some clones in this sample may be carry-over from other donors' samples. The chain combines TRBV5-1 with TRBJ2-7; 11 bases agree with TRBD2. The specimen sequenced was naive CD4+ T cells from PBMCs. Subset indicated: CD45RA+ positively selected. The CDR3, as DNA: TGCGCCAGCAGCCGACCTGGGACTAGCGGCTACGAGCAGTACTTC. Its translation is CASSRPGTSGYEQYF.